What follows are 23 T cell receptor beta chains derived from one specimen sequenced in a study of patients and donors after allogeneic stem cell transplantation. In TCRdb, the RT-PCR reads were re-called with MiXCR into one record per CDR3 protein. Of 150,000 to 200,000 distinct CDR3 sequences listed, roughly 31% were seen once; the top ten hold 3.2%. The sequenced material came from blood, either unsorted or a sorted T cell fraction (not recorded which). All receptors derive from a human donor who was either an allogeneic HSCT recipient or a stem cell or donor lymphocyte infusion donor (not recorded which). It is not recorded whose cells these are; they may come from a transplant donor.

This clonotype showed up just once. The rearrangement links TRBV6-5 to TRBJ1-1; TRBD1 matches at 12 bases. The CDR3 has 18 residues. Germline CDR1 is MNHEY and CDR2 is SVGAGI. V shed 7 bases and J 5 bases; nucleotides not matched to a gene: 17. The CDR3 nucleotides read TGTGCCAGCAATGCCATCAGTCGGGACAGGGGGCTTGATACTGAAGCTTTCTTT. Its translation is CASNAISRDRGLDTEAFF.

V gene TRBV9 combines with J gene TRBJ2-5; 7 bases fit TRBD2. Germline loops: CDR1 SGDLS, CDR2 YYNGEE. J lost 5 bases, V lost 4 bases, and 11 bases had no gene match. This CDR3 region has 15 residues. CDR3 in amino acids: CASSTSGNKRETQYF. CDR3 in DNA: TGTGCCAGCAGCACGAGCGGGAATAAACGGGAGACCCAGTACTTC. The complete variable domain, with remaining parts taken from reference TRBV9 and TRBJ2-5, reads DSGVTQTPKHLITATGQRVTLRCSPRSGDLSVYWYQQSLDQGLQFLIQYYNGEERAKGNILERFSAQQFPDLHSELNLSSLELGDSALYFCASSTSGNKRETQYFGPGTRLLVL.

This clonotype was counted between two and nine times. The V call is TRBV7-9, the J call TRBJ2-7; perhaps D is TRBD1 or TRBD2 (5 bases each). Trimming left V 2 bases short and J 2 bases short, with 19 bases between. Germline loops: CDR1 SEHNR, CDR2 FQNEAQ (reference sequence). This CDR3 has 17 residues. The CDR3 protein is CASSLPPGSGDPYEQYF. The CDR3 nucleotides are TGTGCCAGCAGCTTACCCCCCGGCTCCGGGGACCCCTACGAGCAGTACTTC.

There are a few counts of this clonotype. This chain links TRBV7-2 with TRBJ1-5; 7 bases line up with TRBD1. V was clipped by 5 bases and J by 0 bases; unmatched bases: 4. From germline, CDR1 is SGHTA and CDR2 FQGNSA. The CDR3 has 15 amino acids. CDR3 DNA: TGTGCCAGCAGCGGGACAGCTTATAGCAATCAGCCCCAGCATTTT. This sequence encodes CASSGTAYSNQPQHF.

This clonotype was counted only a few times. The V gene is TRBV18, the J gene TRBJ2-1, with 7 bases that match TRBD1. Germline-derived CDR1 and CDR2 are KGHSH and LQKENI. After removal of 0 bases from V and 0 bases from J, the junction contained 2 bases not matched to a gene. This CDR3 contains 16 residues. CDR3 loop: CASSPPTGPSYNEQFF. The CDR3 coding sequence is TGTGCCAGCTCACCACCGACAGGGCCCTCCTACAATGAGCAGTTCTTC.

The chain uses TRBV30 and TRBJ2-2, with TRBD2 matching over 7 bases. V shed 5 bases and J 6 bases; nucleotides not matched to a gene: 6. This CDR3 contains 13 residues. Germline V gene sequence: CDR1 GTSNPN, CDR2 SVGIG (reference sequence). DNA for the CDR3: TGTGCCTGGGGTCGACTAGCTGCCGGGGAGCTGTTTTTT. This codes for CAWGRLAAGELFF.

This clonotype was counted at least ten times. CDR3 sequence: CSARPGRIHNQPQHF. The CDR3, as DNA: TGCAGTGCTAGACCCGGACGGATTCACAATCAGCCCCAGCATTTT. The chain couples TRBV20-1 to TRBJ1-5; no firm D call. The CDR3 totals 15 residues. The V gene's germline CDR1 is DFQATT and CDR2 SNEGSKA (reference sequence). V was trimmed by 2 bases and J by 3 bases, leaving 14 bases between them.

This clonotype was counted only a few times. The rearrangement joins TRBV15 to TRBJ2-1, with 7 bases that match TRBD1. V was clipped by 2 bases and J by 4 bases; unmatched bases: 11. Germline V gene data show CDR1 as LNHNV and CDR2 as YYDKDF (reference sequence). CDR3 length equals 17 residues. As DNA, the CDR3 is TGTGCCACCAGCAGATATGCCGGGACAGTCGGGTACAATGAGCAGTTCTTC. Its translation is CATSRYAGTVGYNEQFF.

This clonotype was picked up one time. The genes are TRBV7-9 and TRBJ2-2, with a possible D match to TRBD2 (5 bases). CDR3 length equals 15 residues. V lost 3 bases and J lost 1, with 9 bases in between. Germline CDR1 reads SEHNR; CDR2 reads FQNEAQ (reference sequence). In DNA, the CDR3 is TGTGCCAGCAGCTTGGGGAGCGGGAACACCGGGGAGCTGTTTTTT. Amino acids: CASSLGSGNTGELFF.

A few counts support this clonotype. The CDR3 nucleotides are TGCAGCGTGGACAGGGTGGTAGGCAAAAACATTCAGTACTTC. Amino acid sequence: CSVDRVVGKNIQYF. This rearrangement joins TRBV29-1 to TRBJ2-4; the match to TRBD1 covers 8 bases. Germline CDR1 reads SQVTM; CDR2 reads ANQGSEA. V lost 6 bases, J lost 3 bases, and 7 bases stayed unmatched. The CDR3 runs to 14 residues.

This chain uses TRBV18 with TRBJ2-7, with D unclear. The CDR3 runs to 12 residues. Germline V gene data show CDR1 as KGHSH and CDR2 as LQKENI. V lost 1 base to trimming and J lost 4 bases, with 5 bases between them. CDR3 residues: CASSPRRYEQYF. CDR3 bases: TGTGCCAGCTCACCACGAAGGTACGAGCAGTACTTC.

In this sample, this clonotype turned up a few times. This chain links TRBV4-3 with TRBJ2-3; D possibly uses TRBD1 or TRBD2 (5 bases each). Between the trimmed V and J ends, which lost 0 bases and 0 bases, there was a span of 16 bases. Germline V gene data show CDR1 as LGHNA and CDR2 as YSLEER. CDR3 length: 18 residues. The CDR3: CASSQEAPGTTSTDTQYF. CDR3 DNA sequence: TGCGCCAGCAGCCAAGAGGCCCCAGGGACGACTAGCACAGATACGCAGTATTTT.

The gene calls are TRBV5-1 and TRBJ2-7; TRBD2 matches at 9 bases. There are 16 residues in the CDR3. J was trimmed by 7 bases and V by 0 bases; bases with no gene match: 11. The germline V gene encodes CDR1 SGHRS and CDR2 YFSETQ. CDR3 sequence reads: CASSLVAGGPSGEQYF. For the CDR3, the DNA is TGCGCCAGCAGCTTGGTTGCGGGAGGGCCTTCGGGGGAGCAGTACTTC.

The V call is TRBV5-6, the J call TRBJ1-2; 8 bases line up with TRBD1. The trim removed 4 bases at V and 0 bases at J, leaving 5 bases unmatched. The CDR3 runs 15 residues. Germline V lookup: CDR1 SGHDT, CDR2 YYEEEE. CDR3 DNA: TGTGCCAGCAGCCAACAGGGGGGCACTAACTATGGCTACACCTTC. Residues: CASSQQGGTNYGYTF.

This rearrangement joins TRBV6-2 or TRBV6-3 to TRBJ2-7; D perhaps matches TRBD2 (6 bases). This CDR3 comprises 12 residues. The germline V gene encodes CDR1 MNHEY and CDR2 SVGEGT. The germline V and J ends were trimmed by 4 bases and 6 bases, with 10 bases remaining between them. The CDR3 DNA is TGTGCCAGCAGTTCGCGGGAATCCGAGCAGTACTTC. Translating gives CASSSRESEQYF.

The chain uses TRBV6-5 and TRBJ2-6; no definite D call. The CDR3 loop spans 14 amino acids. Germline V gene sequence: CDR1 MNHEY, CDR2 SVGAGI. V shed 3 bases and J shed 2 bases, with 5 bases lying between them. Here the CDR3 reads CASSYQPGANVLTF. CDR3 nucleotides: TGTGCCAGCAGTTATCAGCCTGGGGCCAACGTCCTGACTTTC.

This clonotype was recorded a few times. This chain links TRBV28 with TRBJ2-3, with a weak D call TRBD2 (5 bases). There are 13 residues in the CDR3. V was shortened by 8 bases and J by 7 bases, with 16 bases between the two germline ends. The germline CDR1 and CDR2 sequences are MDHEN and SYDVKM. The CDR3 region has the DNA TGTGCCAGCCGGAGGAGCGGAGGAAATACGCAGTATTTT. It specifies CASRRSGGNTQYF.

V is TRBV5-1 and J is TRBJ1-1, with 7 bases identical to TRBD1. Losses at the gene ends were 3 bases for V and 2 bases for J; bases not matched to a gene: 7. Germline values: CDR1 SGHRS, CDR2 YFSETQ. The CDR3 has 15 residues. DNA for the CDR3: TGCGCCAGCAGCTACGATTACAGGGGAAACACTGAAGCTTTCTTT. Amino acids: CASSYDYRGNTEAFF.

The genes are TRBV29-1 and TRBJ2-1, with 12 bases lining up with TRBD2. This CDR3 has 18 residues. Germline V gives CDR1 SQVTM, CDR2 ANQGSEA. Germline trimming cut 4 bases from V and 0 bases from J; bases unmatched to any gene: 10. CDR3 protein: CSVGGGTSGRSSYNEQFF. For the CDR3, the DNA is TGCAGCGTTGGGGGAGGGACTAGCGGGCGAAGCTCCTACAATGAGCAGTTCTTC.

This clonotype was found a few times. This chain uses TRBV7-6 with TRBJ1-3; tentative D call: TRBD1 (5 bases). The CDR3 covers 14 residues. Deletions cut 6 bases from V and 2 bases from J, with 11 bases between. The germline V gene has CDR1 SGHVS and CDR2 FNYEAQ. The CDR3 DNA is TGTGCCAGCAGTTACGACAGCGCTGGAAACACCATATATTTT. Amino acid sequence: CASSYDSAGNTIYF.

The rearrangement joins TRBV7-9 to TRBJ2-2; TRBD1 agrees at 9 bases. This CDR3 comprises 17 residues. Germline-derived CDR1 and CDR2 are SEHNR and FQNEAQ (reference sequence). Trimming took 3 bases from V and 5 from J; bases not matched to a gene: 10. CDR3 DNA: TGTGCCAGCAGCTTTCGCCGACAGGGGGTTATTACCGGGGAGCTGTTTTTT. Encoded protein: CASSFRRQGVITGELFF.

Many counts were recorded for this clonotype. The J gene is TRBJ2-7, the V gene TRBV4-3; 10 bases fit TRBD2. In germline, CDR1 is LGHNA, CDR2 YSLEER. The V segment lost 4 bases and the J segment 0 bases; nucleotides outside the gene matches: 0. There are 14 residues in the CDR3. CDR3 DNA sequence: TGCGCCAGCAGCCGGACTAGCGGCTCCTACGAGCAGTACTTC. Residues: CASSRTSGSYEQYF.

The chain joins TRBV7-2 to TRBJ1-3; D is unclear. The CDR3 contains 16 residues. V dropped 3 bases and J dropped 2 bases, with 14 bases sitting between them. Germline loops: CDR1 SGHTA, CDR2 FQGNSA. The CDR3, as DNA: TGTGCCAGCAGCTTCACACGTCTTAACCCTGGAAACACCATATATTTT. Translation: CASSFTRLNPGNTIYF. The variable domain in full, completed from reference TRBV7-2 and TRBJ1-3, reads GAGVSQSPSNKVTEKGKDVELRCDPISGHTALYWYRQSLGQGLEFLIYFQGNSAPDKSGLPSDRFSAERTGGSVSTLTIQRTQQEDSAVYLCASSFTRLNPGNTIYFGEGSWLTVV.